The T cell receptor beta chain under discussion was sequenced for a study of cytomegalovirus exposure and HLA in healthy donors. General observations from the study: Several of the most significant clusters appeared linked to common viral pathogens, based on a later analysis.

The CDR3 runs 14 residues. V was pared by 1 base and J by 5 bases, with 11 bases between. From germline, CDR1 is SGHDN and CDR2 FVKESK. Comments on this clone: What it recognizes is unknown.

PCR involved 60 Vbeta and 13 Jbeta primers. Produced via immunoSEQ multiplex PCR; TCRdb's table is partial and in-frame only. The table includes under 200,000 clones, over 75% detected once. The source material was PBMCs. J is TRBJ1-1 and V is TRBV14; D perhaps matches TRBD1 (6 bases). The sequence was collected from a man aged 45-60 years in good health and CMV-seropositive. The CDR3 spells CASSQGGLGTEAFF. The CDR3 nucleotides are TGTGCCAGCAGCCAAGGGGGGCTAGGGACTGAAGCTTTCTTT.